Reported below is one T cell receptor (beta chain). The antigen is not known. It was with 60 Vbeta and 13 Jbeta primers that the PCR ran. Sequencing used immunoSEQ multiplex PCR; TCRdb keeps in-frame clones, though not all of them. The sample contains about 140,000 clones, roughly 77% of which appear only once. The data were obtained in a study of cytomegalovirus exposure and HLA in healthy donors. Findings and limits, study-wide: A later analysis reported that several of the most significant clusters appeared to be linked to common viral pathogens, among them Epstein-Barr virus. In a later analysis, specific HLA alleles were associated with 15,000 to 20,000 TCR beta sequences at a 0.05 false discovery rate. TCR association rates varied by HLA locus in a later analysis, with DRB1 highest and HLA-C lowest. According to a later analysis, donors in an Asian-associated ancestry cluster reportedly had fewer N-insertions than the approximately 730-donor mean.

The ends were cut back, 6 bases at V and 3 bases at J, with 14 bases in the middle. In germline, CDR1 is MDHEN, CDR2 SYDVKM. The CDR3 length is 14 residues. This chain uses TRBV28 with TRBJ1-1; D possibly corresponds to TRBD1 (6 bases). The sequence was obtained from a man younger than 35 in good health and CMV-seropositive. Sequencing used PBMCs. CDR3 nucleotide sequence: TGTGCCAGCAGCCCCCCGGACAGCTACACTGAAGCTTTCTTT. This sequence encodes CASSPPDSYTEAFF.